This TCR beta chain was recovered during a study of neurological immune-mediated disorders. TCRdb redid the calling of the 5' RACE reads with MiXCR, one entry per CDR3 protein. The data hold about 74,000 distinct CDR3 sequences, with 5.2% observed a single time. The CDR3 runs 13 residues. Trimming shortened V by 0 bases and J by 15 bases, and 15 bases separated the two germline ends. CDR1 and CDR2 (germline): LNHNV, YYDKDF (reference sequence). This clonotype was seen ten or more times. Material for sequencing was PBMCs. The receptor's source is a young man with multiple sclerosis. The chain has TRBV15 and TRBJ2-1; D not resolved. In nucleotides, the CDR3 is TGTGCCACCAGCAGAGATAAAACTTTTAGTCGGTTCTTC. It encodes CATSRDKTFSRFF.